The source of this T cell receptor (beta chain) is a study of cytomegalovirus exposure and HLA in healthy donors. In germline, CDR1 is SNHLY, CDR2 FYNNEI. Trimming cost V 4 bases and J 5 bases, with 11 bases left between them. CDR3 length: 13 residues. Here immunoSEQ multiplex PCR was the method, and the copy in TCRdb shows in-frame clones only, minus some. Among 160,000 or so clones listed, roughly 80% were seen once. A few counts support this clone. Its target is unknown. Findings of the study overall: Most sequenced TCRs were rare (though some public TCRs occurred in many donors). Cytomegalovirus-associated status was assigned to approximately 160 TCR beta chains.

The receptor comes from a man aged 25 to 40 in good health and CMV-seropositive. The sample comprised PBMCs. The J gene is TRBJ1-1, the V gene TRBV2; D is ambiguous. In nucleotides, the CDR3 is TGTGCCAGCAGTGCGCAGGCTGGGACTGAAGCTTTCTTT. It is translated as CASSAQAGTEAFF. Combining the CDR3 with reference TRBV2 and TRBJ1-1 gives the whole variable domain EPEVTQTPSHQVTQMGQEVILRCVPISNHLYFYWYRQILGQKVEFLVSFYNNEISEKSEIFDDQFSVERPDGSNFTLKIRSTKLEDSAMYFCASSAQAGTEAFFGQGTRLTVV.